The table lists the clone carrying this TCR beta chain with a few counts. These data are taken from a study of blood T cell repertoires in COVID-19. In the study overall: Sources were T cells, B-cell-depleted T cells, or PBMCs; the material itself was cDNA or gDNA.

The assay was immunoSEQ multiplex PCR, and TCRdb's table has in-frame clones only and misses some. The sample includes about 220,000 clones, 83% of them seen just once. Germline V gene sequence: CDR1 GTSNPN, CDR2 SVGIG (reference sequence). The CDR3 length is 12 residues. V lost 5 bases to trimming and J lost 2 bases; unmatched junction nucleotides: 1. The study recruited people aged roughly 18 to 100 years across some 23 US areas. The TCR comes from a woman between 50 and 59 years old who had been exposed to COVID-19. The rearrangement uses TRBV30 and TRBJ1-1, with TRBD1 matching over 8 bases. The sequenced material came from PBMCs or T cells enriched from blood (not recorded which). CDR3 nucleotide sequence: TGTGCCTGGGACAGGGGAAACACTGAAGCTTTCTTT. Translation gives CAWDRGNTEAFF.